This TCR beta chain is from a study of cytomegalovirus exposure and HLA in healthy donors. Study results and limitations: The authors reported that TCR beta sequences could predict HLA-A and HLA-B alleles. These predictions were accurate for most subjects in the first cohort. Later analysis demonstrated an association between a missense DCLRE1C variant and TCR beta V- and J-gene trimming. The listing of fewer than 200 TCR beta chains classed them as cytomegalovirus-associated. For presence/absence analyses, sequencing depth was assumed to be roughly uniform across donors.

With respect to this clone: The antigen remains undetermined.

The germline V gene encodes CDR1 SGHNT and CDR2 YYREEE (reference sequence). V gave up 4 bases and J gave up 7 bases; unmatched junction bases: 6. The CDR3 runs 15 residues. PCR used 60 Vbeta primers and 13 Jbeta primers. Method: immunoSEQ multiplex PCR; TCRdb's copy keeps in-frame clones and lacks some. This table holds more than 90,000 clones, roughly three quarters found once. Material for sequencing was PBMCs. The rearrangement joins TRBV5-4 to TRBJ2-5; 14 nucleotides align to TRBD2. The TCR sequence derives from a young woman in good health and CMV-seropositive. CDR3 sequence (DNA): TGTGCCAGCAGCCCGGGACTAGCGGGAGTTGGGACCCAGTACTTC. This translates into CASSPGLAGVGTQYF.